Described below is a single T cell receptor (beta chain) sequence and its context. This sample was included in a study of sequential checkpoint blockade in melanoma. Across the study: Maintenance nivolumab came after either treatment sequence.

Libraries were prepared by immunoSEQ multiplex PCR; TCRdb keeps only in-frame clonotypes and omits some of them. The data show roughly 20,000 clones, 69% seen once. The germline V gene encodes CDR1 MNHNS and CDR2 SASEGT. There are 15 residues in the CDR3. V lost 5 bases to trimming and J lost 1 base, with 15 bases between them. Treatment indicated: randomized to nivolumab then ipilimumab (arm A) or the reverse (arm B). DNA-damaging chemotherapy had not been given to any patient beforehand. Sorted cells were live CD3+CD8+, lacking CD19 and CD56, from PBMCs. This clonotype was obtained from a human donor with melanoma. The V gene is TRBV6-1, the J gene TRBJ2-7; a weak D match, TRBD2 (5 bases). This sample comprised CD8+ T cells sorted from blood (inferred from file names), obtained from a patient given nivolumab and ipilimumab in sequence. CDR3: CASSPAGMASYEQYF. CDR3 sequence (DNA): TGTGCCAGCAGTCCCGCCGGGATGGCATCCTACGAGCAGTACTTC.